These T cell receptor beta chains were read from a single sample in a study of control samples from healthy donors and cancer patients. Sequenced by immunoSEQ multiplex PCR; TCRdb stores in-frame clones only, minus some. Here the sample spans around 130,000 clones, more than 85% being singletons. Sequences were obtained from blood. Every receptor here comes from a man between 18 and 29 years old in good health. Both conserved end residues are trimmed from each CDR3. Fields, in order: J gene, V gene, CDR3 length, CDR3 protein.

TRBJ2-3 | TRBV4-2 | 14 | ASSQEGGGVTDTQY
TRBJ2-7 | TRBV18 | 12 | ASSPPGLSYEQY
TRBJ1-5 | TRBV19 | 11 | ASTPGGGQPQH
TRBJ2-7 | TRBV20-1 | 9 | SVVHHYEQY
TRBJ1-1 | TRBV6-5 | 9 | ASSSRGDAF
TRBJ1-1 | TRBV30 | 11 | AWGQGTYTEAF
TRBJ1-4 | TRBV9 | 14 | ASSVGLGEVVEKLF
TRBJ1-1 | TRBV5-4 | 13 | ASSQKTGSDTEAF
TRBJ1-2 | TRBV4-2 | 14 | ASSQGPGTKDNGYT
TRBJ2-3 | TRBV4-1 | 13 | ASSQDDRGMDTQY
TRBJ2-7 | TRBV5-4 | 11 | ASSFTASYEQY
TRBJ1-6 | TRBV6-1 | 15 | ASSDILGHSYNSPLH
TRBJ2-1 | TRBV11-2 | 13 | ASSLEKGAYNEQF
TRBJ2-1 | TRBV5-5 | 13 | ASSLGVASYNEQF
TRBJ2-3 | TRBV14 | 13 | ASSYRQESTDTQY
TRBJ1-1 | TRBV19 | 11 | ASFGRGSTEAF
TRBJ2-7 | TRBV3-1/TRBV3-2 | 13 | ASSLGQGAVYEQY
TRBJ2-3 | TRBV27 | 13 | ASSLMAGGVDTQY
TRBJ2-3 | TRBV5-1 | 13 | ASSLGLAGTDTQY
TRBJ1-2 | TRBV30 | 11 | AWTPGASYGYT
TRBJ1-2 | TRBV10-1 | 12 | APAVTVWWYGYT
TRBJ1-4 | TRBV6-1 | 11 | ASSETRDEKLF
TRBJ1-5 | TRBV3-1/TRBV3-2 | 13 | ASSQSTGGNQPQH
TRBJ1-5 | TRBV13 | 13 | ASSLRPVPDQPQH
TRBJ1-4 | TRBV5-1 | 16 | ASSDDPGQGVSREKLF
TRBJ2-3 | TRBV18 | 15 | ASSRRGTRRGADTQY
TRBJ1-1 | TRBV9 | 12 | ASSVEGRDTEAF
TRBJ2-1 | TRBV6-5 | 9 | ASSLYNEQF
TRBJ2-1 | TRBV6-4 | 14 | ASSDSAGKAYNEQF
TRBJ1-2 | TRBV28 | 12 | ASSPQGGDYDYT
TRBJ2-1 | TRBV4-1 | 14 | ASSQGGTSGYNEQF
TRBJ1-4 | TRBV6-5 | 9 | ASGQVEKLF
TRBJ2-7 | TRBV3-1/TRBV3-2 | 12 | ASSQGYLSYEQY
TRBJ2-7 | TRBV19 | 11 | ASSIDPRGEQY
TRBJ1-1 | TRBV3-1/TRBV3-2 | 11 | ASSPGRGTEAF
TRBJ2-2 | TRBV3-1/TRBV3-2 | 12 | ASSPISGPGELF
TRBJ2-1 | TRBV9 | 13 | ASSGGLAGRDEQF
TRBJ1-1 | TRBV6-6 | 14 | ASITRTGGADTEAF
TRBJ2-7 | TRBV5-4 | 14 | ASSLQGGTLNVEQY
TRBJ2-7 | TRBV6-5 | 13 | ASTQGRHTVYEQY
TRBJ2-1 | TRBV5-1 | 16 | ASSLVTGGGRALHEQF
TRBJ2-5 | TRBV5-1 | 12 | ASSSPTSQETQY
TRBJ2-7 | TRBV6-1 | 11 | ASSDPGVNEQY
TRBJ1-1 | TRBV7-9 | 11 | ASSLEGGTEAF
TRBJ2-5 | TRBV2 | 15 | ASSRRLGLNGQETQY
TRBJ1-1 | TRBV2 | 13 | ASTRGQNANTEAF
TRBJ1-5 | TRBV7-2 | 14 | ASSDRGRGSNQPQH
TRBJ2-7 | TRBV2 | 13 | ASSEWDRPTYEQY
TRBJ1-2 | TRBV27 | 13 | ASGSDRIHNYGYT
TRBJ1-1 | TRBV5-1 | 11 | ASKDRGNTEAF
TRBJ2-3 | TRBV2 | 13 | ASSGWSGGADTQY